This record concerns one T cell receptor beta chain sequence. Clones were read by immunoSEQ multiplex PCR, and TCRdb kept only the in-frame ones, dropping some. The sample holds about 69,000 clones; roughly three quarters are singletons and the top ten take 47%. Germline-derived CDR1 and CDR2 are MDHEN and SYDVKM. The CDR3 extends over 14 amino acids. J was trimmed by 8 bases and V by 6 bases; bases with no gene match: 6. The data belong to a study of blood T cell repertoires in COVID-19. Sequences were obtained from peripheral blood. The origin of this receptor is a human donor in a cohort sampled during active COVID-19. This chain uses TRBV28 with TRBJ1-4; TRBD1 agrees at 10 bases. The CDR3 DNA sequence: TGTGCCAGCAGAAGACAGGGGGCTAGAGAAAAACTGTTTTTT. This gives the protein CASRRQGAREKLFF.